This T cell receptor beta chain was profiled in a study of cytomegalovirus exposure and HLA in healthy donors. The PCR used 60 Vbeta and 13 Jbeta primers. Using immunoSEQ multiplex PCR, the repertoire was profiled, and TCRdb retains in-frame clones only, with some absent. The sample holds under 200,000 clones, less than 90% seen once. CDR3 length: 16 residues. The V gene end was trimmed by 0 bases and the J gene end by 3 bases; junction bases not matched to a gene: 7. Germline loops: CDR1 LGHNA, CDR2 YSLEER. Concerning this clone itself: Its antigen is unidentified.

Study-wide findings and caveats: The authors reported that TCR beta sequences could predict HLA-A and HLA-B alleles. These predictions were accurate for most subjects in the first cohort.

V is TRBV4-3 and J is TRBJ2-7, with 8 bases identical to TRBD2. The material sequenced was PBMCs. This receptor was obtained from a man younger than 40 in good health and CMV-seronegative. As DNA, the CDR3 is TGCGCCAGCAGCCAAGATCGGGCTAGCGGGCTCTACGAGCAGTACTTC. Translation: CASSQDRASGLYEQYF.